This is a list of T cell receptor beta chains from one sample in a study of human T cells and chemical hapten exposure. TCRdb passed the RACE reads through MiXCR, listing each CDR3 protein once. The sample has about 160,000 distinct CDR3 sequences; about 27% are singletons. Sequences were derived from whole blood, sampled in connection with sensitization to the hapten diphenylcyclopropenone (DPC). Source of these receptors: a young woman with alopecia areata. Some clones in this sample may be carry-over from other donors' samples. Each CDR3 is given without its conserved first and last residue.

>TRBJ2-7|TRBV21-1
AVPYEQY
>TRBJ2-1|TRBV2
ATSQRGTQF
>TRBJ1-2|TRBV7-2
AGARGGRSSIYGYT
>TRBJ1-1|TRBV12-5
ASGLQRGTEAF
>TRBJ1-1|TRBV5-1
ASSVTKNTEAF
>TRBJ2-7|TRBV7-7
ASSFGRGPSYEQY
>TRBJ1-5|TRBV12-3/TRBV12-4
ASSLRVGQPQH
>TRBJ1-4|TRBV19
ASLLGLREKLF
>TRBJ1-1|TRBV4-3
ASSQEGHSAF
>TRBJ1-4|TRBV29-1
SVAGPGNEKLF
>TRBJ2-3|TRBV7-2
ASTRAPTDTQY
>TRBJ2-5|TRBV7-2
ASSILAGGQETQY
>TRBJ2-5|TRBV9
ASSTLPSGQETQY
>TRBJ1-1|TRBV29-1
SVIIDGMNTEAF
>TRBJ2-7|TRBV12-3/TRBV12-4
ASSRRDSYEQY
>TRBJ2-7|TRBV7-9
ASSLEIGGPHEQY
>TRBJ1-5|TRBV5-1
ASSLGDRFPEPQH
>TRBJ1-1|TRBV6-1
ASSEIGAWDEAF
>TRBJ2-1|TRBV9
ASSAGLEGYNEQF
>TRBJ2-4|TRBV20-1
SAKDRGKNIQY
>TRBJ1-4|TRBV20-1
SLRSGATNEKLF
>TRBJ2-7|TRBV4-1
ASSQEEILADPYEQY
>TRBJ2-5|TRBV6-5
ASSPRDKWETQY
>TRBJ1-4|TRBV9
ASKRRAVEKLF
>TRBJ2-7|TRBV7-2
ASTSAHGGHSYEQY
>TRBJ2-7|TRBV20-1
SARDLAGGINEQY
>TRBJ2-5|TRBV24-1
ATSVGRGYQETQY
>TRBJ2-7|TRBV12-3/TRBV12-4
ASSLGGPNEQY
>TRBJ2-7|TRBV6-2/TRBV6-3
ASRPGPPTGNEQY
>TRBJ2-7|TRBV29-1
SVERGTSGRNEQY
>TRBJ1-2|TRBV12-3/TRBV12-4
ASSLSSQANYGYT
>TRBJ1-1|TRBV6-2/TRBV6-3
ASSYSKGLTEAF
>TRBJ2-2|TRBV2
ASRSLIVGTGELF
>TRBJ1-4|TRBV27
ASSSRLEKLF
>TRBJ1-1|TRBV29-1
SVADRNTEAF
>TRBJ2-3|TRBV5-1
ASSFGDVGTDTQY
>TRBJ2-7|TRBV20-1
RVAGGWGMGEQY
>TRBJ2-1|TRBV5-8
ASSPHREQF
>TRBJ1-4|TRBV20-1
SASIQIGEKLF
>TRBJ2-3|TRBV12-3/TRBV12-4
ASRFSPGPTDTQY
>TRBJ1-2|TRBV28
ASIPQVGYGYT
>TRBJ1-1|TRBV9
ASSVVQGNTEAF
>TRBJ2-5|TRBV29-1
SATGGSQETQY
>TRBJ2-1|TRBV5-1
ASSTSGTDYNEQF
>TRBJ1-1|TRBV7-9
ASSLVGGIAEAF